This TCR beta chain was retrieved from a study of CD8 T cells in Susac syndrome. General study points: The study admitted that it had a relatively small number of individuals in its TCR sequencing and HLA analysis.

With V trimmed by 2 bases and J by 3 bases, 3 bases remained unmatched. This CDR3 has 14 residues. CDR1 and CDR2 (germline): LNHNV, YYDKDF (reference sequence). Remarks on this clonotype: No antigen is known for it.

Sequencing of TCR beta covered CD8+ and CD4+ T cells obtained from blood. It was treatment-naive patients with stable or active relapsing-remitting disease who made up the multiple sclerosis controls. Reverse transcription of about 0.45 to 1 ug RNA was performed with random hexamers. Coverage of TCR beta CDR3 amplification by immunoSEQ multiplex PCR extended to 54 Vbeta and 13 Jbeta. TCRdb processed the immunoSEQ multiplex PCR reads anew with MiXCR; each CDR3 protein has one entry. This table holds 140,000 to 150,000 distinct CDR3 sequences, 85% to 95% found once. The V and J genes are TRBV15 and TRBJ2-5; 7 nucleotides match TRBD1. Sample: CD4+ T cells from PBMCs. This TCR was sampled from a human donor with multiple sclerosis. The CDR3 loop reads CATSRLGTEETQYF. The DNA for the CDR3 is TGTGCCACCAGCAGATTGGGGACAGAAGAGACCCAGTACTTC.